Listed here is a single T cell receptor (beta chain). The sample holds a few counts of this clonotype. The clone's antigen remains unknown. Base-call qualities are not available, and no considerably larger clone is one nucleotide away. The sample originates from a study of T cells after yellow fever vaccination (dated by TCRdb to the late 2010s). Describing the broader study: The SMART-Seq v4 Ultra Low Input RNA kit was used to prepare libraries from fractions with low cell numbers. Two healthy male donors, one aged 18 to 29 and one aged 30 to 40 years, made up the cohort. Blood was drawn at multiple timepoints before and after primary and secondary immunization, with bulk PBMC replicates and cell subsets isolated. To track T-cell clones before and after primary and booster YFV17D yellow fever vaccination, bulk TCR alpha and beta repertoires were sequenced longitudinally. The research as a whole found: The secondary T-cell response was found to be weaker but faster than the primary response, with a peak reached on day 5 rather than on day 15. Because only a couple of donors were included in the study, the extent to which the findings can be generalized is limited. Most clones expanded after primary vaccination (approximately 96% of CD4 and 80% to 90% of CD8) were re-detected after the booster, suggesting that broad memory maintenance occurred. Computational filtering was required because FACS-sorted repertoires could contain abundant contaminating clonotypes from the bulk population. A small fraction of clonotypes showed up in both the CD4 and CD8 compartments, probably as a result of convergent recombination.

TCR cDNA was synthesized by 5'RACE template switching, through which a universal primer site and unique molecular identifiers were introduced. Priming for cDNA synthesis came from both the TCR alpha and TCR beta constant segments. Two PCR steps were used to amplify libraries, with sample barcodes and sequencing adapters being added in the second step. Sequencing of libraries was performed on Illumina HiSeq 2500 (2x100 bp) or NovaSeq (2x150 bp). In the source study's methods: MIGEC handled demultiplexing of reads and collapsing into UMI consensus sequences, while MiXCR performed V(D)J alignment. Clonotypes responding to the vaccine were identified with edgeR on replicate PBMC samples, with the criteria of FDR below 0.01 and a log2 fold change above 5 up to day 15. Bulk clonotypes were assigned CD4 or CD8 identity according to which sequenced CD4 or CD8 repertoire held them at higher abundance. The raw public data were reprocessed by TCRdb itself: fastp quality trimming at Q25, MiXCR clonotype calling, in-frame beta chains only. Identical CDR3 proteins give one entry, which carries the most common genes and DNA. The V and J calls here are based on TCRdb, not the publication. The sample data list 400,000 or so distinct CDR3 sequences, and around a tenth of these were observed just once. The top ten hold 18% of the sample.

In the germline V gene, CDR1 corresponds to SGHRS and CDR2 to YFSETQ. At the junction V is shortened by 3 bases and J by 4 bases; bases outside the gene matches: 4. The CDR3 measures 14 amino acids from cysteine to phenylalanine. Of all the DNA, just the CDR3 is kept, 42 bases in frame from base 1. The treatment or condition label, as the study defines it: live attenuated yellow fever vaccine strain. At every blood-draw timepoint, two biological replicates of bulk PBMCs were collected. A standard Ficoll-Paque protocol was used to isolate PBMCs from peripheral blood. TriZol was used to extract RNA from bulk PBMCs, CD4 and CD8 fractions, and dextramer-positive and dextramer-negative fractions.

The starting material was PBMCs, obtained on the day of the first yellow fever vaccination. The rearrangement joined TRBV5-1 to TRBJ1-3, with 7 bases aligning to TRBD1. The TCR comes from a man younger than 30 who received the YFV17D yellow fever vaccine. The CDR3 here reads CASSSTGVGNTIYF. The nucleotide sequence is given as TGCGCCAGCAGCTCAACAGGGGTAGGAAACACCATATATTTT.